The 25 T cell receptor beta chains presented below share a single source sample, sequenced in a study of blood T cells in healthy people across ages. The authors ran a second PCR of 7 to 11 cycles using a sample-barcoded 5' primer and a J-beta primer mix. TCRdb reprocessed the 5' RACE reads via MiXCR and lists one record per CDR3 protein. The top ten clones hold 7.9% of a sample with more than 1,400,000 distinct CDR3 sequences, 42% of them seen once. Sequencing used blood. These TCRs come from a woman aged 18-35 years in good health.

The chain's CDR3 is CASSPGPEKGNEQFF. Here the CDR3 DNA reads TGTGCCAGCTCACCCGGTCCCGAGAAAGGCAATGAGCAGTTCTTC. The chain joins TRBV18 to TRBJ2-1, with D unclear. This CDR3 is built from 15 residues. Trimming stripped 3 bases from V and 6 bases from J, with 15 bases between. The germline V gene has CDR1 KGHSH and CDR2 LQKENI.

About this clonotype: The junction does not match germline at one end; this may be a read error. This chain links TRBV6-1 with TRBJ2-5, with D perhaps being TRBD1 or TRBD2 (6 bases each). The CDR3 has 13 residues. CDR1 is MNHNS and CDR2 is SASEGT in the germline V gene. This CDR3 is CAITRGQGYEQHF. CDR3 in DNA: TGTGCCATCACCCGGGGGCAGGGGTACGAGCAGCACTTC.

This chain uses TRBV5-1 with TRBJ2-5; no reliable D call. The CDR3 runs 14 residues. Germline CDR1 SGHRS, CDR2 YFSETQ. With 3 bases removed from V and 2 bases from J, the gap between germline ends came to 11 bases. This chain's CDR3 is CASSSQLLQETQYF. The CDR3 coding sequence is TGCGCCAGCAGCTCCCAACTACTACAAGAGACCCAGTACTTC.

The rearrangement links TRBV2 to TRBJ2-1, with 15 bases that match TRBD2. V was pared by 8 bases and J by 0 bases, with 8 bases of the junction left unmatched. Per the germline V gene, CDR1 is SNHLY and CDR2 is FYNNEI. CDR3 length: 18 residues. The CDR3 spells CASCPGLAGGSSYNEQFF. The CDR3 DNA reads TGTGCCAGCTGCCCGGGACTAGCGGGGGGAAGCTCCTACAATGAGCAGTTCTTC. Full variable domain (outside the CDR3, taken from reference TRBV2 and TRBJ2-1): EPEVTQTPSHQVTQMGQEVILRCVPISNHLYFYWYRQILGQKVEFLVSFYNNEISEKSEIFDDQFSVERPDGSNFTLKIRSTKLEDSAMYFCASCPGLAGGSSYNEQFFGPGTRLTVL.

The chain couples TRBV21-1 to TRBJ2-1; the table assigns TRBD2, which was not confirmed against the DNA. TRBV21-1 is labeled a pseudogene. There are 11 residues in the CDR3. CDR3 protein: CARGLAREQFF. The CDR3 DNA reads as TGTGCCAGAGGACTAGCGCGGGAGCAGTTCTTC.

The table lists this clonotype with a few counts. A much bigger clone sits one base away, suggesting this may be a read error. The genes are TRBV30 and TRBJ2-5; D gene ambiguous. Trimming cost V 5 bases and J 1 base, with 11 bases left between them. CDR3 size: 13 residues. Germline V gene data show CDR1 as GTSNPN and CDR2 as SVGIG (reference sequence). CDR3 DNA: TGTGCCTGGGGACGAGACATCCAAGAGACCCAGTACTTC. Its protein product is CAWGRDIQETQYF.

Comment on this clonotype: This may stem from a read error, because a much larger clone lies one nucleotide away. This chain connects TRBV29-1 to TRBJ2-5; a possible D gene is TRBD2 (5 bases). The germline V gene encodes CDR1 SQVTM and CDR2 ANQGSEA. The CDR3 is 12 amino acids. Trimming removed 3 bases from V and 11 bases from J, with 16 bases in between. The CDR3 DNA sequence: TGCAGCGTTGATACTAGTAGGTATGAGCAGTACTTC. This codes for CSVDTSRYEQYF.

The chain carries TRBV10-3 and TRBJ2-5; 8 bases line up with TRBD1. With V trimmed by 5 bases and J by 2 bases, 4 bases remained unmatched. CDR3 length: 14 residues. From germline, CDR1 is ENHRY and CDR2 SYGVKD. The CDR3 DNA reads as TGTGCCATCAGTCCTGGACAGGGTCAAGAGACCCAGTACTTC. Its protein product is CAISPGQGQETQYF.

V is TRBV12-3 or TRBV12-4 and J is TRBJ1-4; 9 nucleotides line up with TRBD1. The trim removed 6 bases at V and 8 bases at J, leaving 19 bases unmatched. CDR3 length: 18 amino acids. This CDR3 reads CASRKSRVQGARAEKLFF. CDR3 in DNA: TGTGCCAGCAGAAAGTCTAGGGTACAGGGGGCAAGGGCCGAAAAACTGTTTTTT.

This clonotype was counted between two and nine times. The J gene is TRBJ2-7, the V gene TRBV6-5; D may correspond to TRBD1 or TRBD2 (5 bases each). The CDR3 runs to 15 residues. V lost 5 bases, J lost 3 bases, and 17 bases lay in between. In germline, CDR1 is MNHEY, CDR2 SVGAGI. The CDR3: CASSPDPGRSYEQYF. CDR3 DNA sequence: TGTGCCAGCAGTCCGGATCCGGGACGGAGCTACGAGCAGTACTTC.

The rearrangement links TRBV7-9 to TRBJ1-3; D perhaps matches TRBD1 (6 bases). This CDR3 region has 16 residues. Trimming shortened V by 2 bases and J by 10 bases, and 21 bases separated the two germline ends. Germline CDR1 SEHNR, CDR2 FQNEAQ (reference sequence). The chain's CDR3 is CASSLRGISDSWTIYF. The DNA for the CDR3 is TGTGCCAGCAGCTTAAGGGGGATCTCCGACTCTTGGACCATATATTTT.

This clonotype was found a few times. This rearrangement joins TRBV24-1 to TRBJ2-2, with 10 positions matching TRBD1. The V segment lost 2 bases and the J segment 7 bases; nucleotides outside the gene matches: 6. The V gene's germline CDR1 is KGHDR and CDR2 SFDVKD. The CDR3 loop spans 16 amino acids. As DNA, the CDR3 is TGTGCCACCAGTGATTCCGGGACAGGGGACGGCGGGGAGCTGTTTTTT. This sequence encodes CATSDSGTGDGGELFF.

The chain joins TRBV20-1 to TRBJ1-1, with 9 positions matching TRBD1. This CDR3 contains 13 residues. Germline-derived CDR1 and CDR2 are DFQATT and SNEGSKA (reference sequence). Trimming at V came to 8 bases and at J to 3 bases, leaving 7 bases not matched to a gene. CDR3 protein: CSLMTGGYTEAFF. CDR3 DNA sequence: TGCAGTCTCATGACAGGGGGATACACTGAAGCTTTCTTT.

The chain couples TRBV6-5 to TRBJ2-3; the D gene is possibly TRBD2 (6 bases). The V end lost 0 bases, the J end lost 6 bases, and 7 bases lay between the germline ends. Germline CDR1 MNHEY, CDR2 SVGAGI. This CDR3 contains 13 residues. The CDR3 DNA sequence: TGTGCCAGCAGTTACTCGACTAGGGATACGCAGTATTTT. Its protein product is CASSYSTRDTQYF.

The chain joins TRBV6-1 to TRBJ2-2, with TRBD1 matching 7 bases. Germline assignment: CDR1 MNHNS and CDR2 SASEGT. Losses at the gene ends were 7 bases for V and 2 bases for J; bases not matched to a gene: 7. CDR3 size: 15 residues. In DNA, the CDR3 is TGTGCCAGCAAGCGAGGACAGGCCAACACCGGGGAGCTGTTTTTT. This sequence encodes CASKRGQANTGELFF.

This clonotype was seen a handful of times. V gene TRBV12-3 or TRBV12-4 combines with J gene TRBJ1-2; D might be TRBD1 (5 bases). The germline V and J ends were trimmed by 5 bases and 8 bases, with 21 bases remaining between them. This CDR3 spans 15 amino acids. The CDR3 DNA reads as TGTGCCAGCAGTCCCGGGGTCGGGGGAACAGGAGGCTACACCTTC. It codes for CASSPGVGGTGGYTF.

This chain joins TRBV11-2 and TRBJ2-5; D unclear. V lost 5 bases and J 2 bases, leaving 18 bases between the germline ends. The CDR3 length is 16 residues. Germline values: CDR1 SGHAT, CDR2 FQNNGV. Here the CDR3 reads CASSPPGPIYQETQYF. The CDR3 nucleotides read TGTGCCAGCAGCCCCCCCGGGCCGATCTATCAAGAGACCCAGTACTTC.

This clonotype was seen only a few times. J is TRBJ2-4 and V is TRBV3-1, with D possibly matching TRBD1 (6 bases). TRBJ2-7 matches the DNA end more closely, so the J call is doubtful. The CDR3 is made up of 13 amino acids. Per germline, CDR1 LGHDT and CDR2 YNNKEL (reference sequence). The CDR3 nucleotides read TGTGCCAGCCCAGACAGGCCCTGCCCCGAGCAGTACTTC. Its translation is CASPDRPCPEQYF.

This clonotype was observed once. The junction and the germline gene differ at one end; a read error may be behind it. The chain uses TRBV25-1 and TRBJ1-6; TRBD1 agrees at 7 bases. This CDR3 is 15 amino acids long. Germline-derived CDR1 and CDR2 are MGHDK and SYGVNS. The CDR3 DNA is TGTGCCAGCAGTGAATCCCACAGGGGTAATTCATCCCTCCACTTT. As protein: CASSESHRGNSSLHF.

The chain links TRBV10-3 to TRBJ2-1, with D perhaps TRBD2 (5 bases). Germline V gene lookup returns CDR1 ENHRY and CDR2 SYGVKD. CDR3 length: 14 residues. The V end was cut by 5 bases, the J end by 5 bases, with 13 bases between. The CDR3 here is CAISTGLFDNEQFF. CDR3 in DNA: TGTGCCATCAGTACGGGGTTGTTTGACAATGAGCAGTTCTTC.

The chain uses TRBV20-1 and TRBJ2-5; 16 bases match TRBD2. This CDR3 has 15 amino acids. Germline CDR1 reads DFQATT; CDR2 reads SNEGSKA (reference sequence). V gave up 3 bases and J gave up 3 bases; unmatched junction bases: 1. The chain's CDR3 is CSARGLAGGKETQYF. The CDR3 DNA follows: TGCAGTGCTAGGGGACTAGCGGGGGGGAAAGAGACCCAGTACTTC.

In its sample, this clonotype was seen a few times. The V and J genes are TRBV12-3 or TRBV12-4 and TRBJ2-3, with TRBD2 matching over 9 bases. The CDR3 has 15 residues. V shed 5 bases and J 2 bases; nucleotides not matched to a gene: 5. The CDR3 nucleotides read TGTGCCAGCAGTGCAACGGGACTAGCCACAGATACGCAGTATTTT. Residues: CASSATGLATDTQYF.

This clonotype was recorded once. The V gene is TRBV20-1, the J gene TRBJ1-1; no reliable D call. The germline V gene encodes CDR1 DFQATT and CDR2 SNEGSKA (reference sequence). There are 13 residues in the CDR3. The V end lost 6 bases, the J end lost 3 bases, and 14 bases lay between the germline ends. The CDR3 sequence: CSALPPGDTEAFF. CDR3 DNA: TGCAGTGCGCTCCCCCCTGGAGACACTGAAGCTTTCTTT.

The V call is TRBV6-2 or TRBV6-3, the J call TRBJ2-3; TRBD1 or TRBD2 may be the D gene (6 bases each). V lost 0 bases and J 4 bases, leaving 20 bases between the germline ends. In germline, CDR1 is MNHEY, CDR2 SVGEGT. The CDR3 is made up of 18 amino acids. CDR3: CASSYSFGGLELSDTQYF. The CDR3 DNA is TGTGCCAGCAGTTACTCTTTTGGGGGGCTGGAGTTGTCAGATACGCAGTATTTT.

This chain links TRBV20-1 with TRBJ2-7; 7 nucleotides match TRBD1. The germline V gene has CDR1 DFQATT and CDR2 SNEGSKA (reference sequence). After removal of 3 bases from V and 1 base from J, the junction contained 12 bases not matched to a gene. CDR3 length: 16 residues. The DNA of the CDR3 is TGCAGTGCTAGTGGGATGGGATACAGGGGTTCCTACGAGCAGTACTTC. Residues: CSASGMGYRGSYEQYF.